This T cell receptor beta chain was documented in a study of vaccination and CD4 T cells after COVID-19. Sequencing of DNA taken from cultured CD4+ T cells relied on the Oncomine TCR Beta short-read assay. TCRdb reanalysed the PCR reads using MiXCR and keeps one entry per CDR3 protein. The table shows over 5,000 distinct CDR3 sequences, with about 66% occurring only once. Broader study findings: Median reactive clonotypes, those recognizing SARS-CoV-2, rose from about 22 to 38, not significantly.

Treatment meaning: approximately 9-day PBMC culture with coronavirus spike peptide pools or control peptides (ViraFEST assay). Investigators obtained the unexposed donor's CD4+ T cells before the COVID-19 pandemic (2011-2018). TCR sequencing followed the expansion of antigen-specific T cells with peptide pools in ViraFEST. Concerning this clonotype itself: Its antigen is currently unknown.

There are 17 residues in the CDR3. Germline V CDR1 and CDR2: SGHVS, FNYEAQ. V was trimmed by 4 bases and J by 5 bases, leaving 18 bases between them. The chain carries TRBV7-6 and TRBJ1-6, with D unclear. The sample comprised CD4+ T cells from blood, cultured in vitro. The TCR was taken from a human donor in good health. The CDR3 spells CASSSNSGSAHNSPLHF. CDR3 bases: TGTGCCAGCAGCTCGAACTCGGGCTCTGCCCATAATTCACCCCTCCACTTT. Full variable domain (remainder filled in from reference TRBV7-6 and TRBJ1-6): GAGVSQSPRYKVTKRGQDVALRCDPISGHVSLYWYRQALGQGPEFLTYFNYEAQQDKSGLPNDRFSAERPEGSISTLTIQRTEQRDSAMYRCASSSNSGSAHNSPLHFGNGTRLTVT.